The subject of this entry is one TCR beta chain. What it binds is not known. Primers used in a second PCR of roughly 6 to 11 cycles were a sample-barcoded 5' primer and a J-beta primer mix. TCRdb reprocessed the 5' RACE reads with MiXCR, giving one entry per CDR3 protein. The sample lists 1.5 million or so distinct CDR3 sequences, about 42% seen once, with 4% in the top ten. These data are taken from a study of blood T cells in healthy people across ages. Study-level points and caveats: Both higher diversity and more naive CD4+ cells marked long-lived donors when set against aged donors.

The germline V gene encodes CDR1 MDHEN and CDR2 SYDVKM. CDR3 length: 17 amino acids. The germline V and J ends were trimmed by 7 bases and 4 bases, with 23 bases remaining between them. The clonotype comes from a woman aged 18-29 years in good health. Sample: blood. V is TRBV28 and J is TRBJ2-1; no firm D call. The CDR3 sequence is CASTLNGLGQAYNEQFF. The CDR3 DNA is TGTGCCAGCACCCTGAACGGGCTTGGGCAGGCTTACAATGAGCAGTTCTTC.